The clone carrying this T cell receptor beta chain was counted many times. Its target is not known. Germline CDR1 LGHDT, CDR2 YNNKEL (reference sequence). The CDR3 spans 10 residues. V shed 6 bases and J 15 bases; nucleotides not matched to a gene: 2. UMIs were added to TCR cDNA along with a universal primer site when it was made by 5'RACE template switching. MiXCR, applied by TCRdb to the 5' RACE reads, yields one record per CDR3 protein. The sample has some 250,000 distinct CDR3 sequences, 3.6% seen once. The data are from a study of T cells after yellow fever vaccination. In the study overall: It was SMART-Seq v4 Ultra Low Input that prepared the fractions with low cell numbers. Points from the study as a whole: One caveat is that FACS-sorted repertoires could contain abundant clonotypes contaminating from the bulk population.

Specimen: PBMCs, collected 15 days after the yellow fever booster vaccination. This clonotype was obtained from a man in his late teens or twenties who received the YFV17D yellow fever vaccine. The rearrangement links TRBV3-1 to TRBJ2-1; TRBD1 aligns across 10 bases. The CDR3 nucleotides are TGTGCCAGCAGGGGACAGGGGTTGTTCTTC. The encoded protein is CASRGQGLFF.